This is a list of T cell receptor beta chains from one sample in a study of cytomegalovirus exposure and HLA in healthy donors. Produced via immunoSEQ multiplex PCR; TCRdb's table is partial and in-frame only. The sample contains about 160,000 clones, roughly 76% of which appear only once. The sample comprised PBMCs. These receptors were obtained from a woman aged 45-59 years in good health and CMV-seronegative. The conserved cysteine and the conserved F or W are not part of the CDR3 here. Some rows have no size entry. The others give once, few or many, or a class for an expanded clone.

>few|TRBV5-4
ASSFIMGGQDEAF
>once|TRBV28
ASSLGGLSHEQY
>.|TRBV10-2
ASAGQGGNTIY
>.|TRBV6-5
ASSYPTGSPLH
>.|TRBV18
ASSPSTGGRSGYT
>.|TRBV29-1
SAAAQSNSYEQY
>once|TRBV7-6
ASRRQGAGDTQY
>.|TRBV7-2
ASSLRSSEQF
>.|TRBV23-1
ASSQSRDRNLSYTEAF
>.|TRBV9
ASSVARSSGNTIY
>.|TRBV5-1
ASSLEGMSGGEQF
>.|TRBV7-9
SSSLGSMAPAGETQY
>.|TRBV5-4
ASSSFTGGITEAF
>few|TRBV6-1
ASRNQGSGNTIY
>.|TRBV11-2
ASSLDSSMRGYT
>.|TRBV5-1
ASKRAESTDTQY
>.|TRBV28
ASTLAGAMDTQY
>.|TRBV13
ASSYPGGEAF
>.|TRBV7-9
ASSPGQGVLYGYT
>.|TRBV7-2
ASSSFSTSGAYEQY
>once|TRBV28
ATRGSQGAYTEAF
>.|TRBV12-5
ASGNPPWQGIYGYT
>.|TRBV7-9
ASSPSDEQY
>.|TRBV11-2
ASSPSGGADEQY
>.|TRBV5-1
ASSSIPLGQGNGQPQH
>.|TRBV10-3
AIRTSGAEAF
>once|TRBV9
ASSGGGKLQETQY
>.|TRBV7-8
ASSPTGSPGNQPQH
>.|TRBV2
ASRSQGNTEAF
>.|TRBV6-6
ASRGQGANNEQF
>.|TRBV19
ASSTRTTIGRDTQY
>.|TRBV7-9
ASTHSDRETQY
>.|TRBV6-1
ASRLRIDRYNEQF
>.|TRBV7-9
ASIPSGSNEQF
>.|TRBV13
ATNPGVYEQY
>.|TRBV9
ASSPPGQGREKLF
>few|TRBV7-2
ASSPGAGFGEKLF
>.|TRBV4-1
ASSPRGWGGSNTEAF
>.|TRBV7-2
ASSFRESEAF
>.|TRBV6-4
ASSERVPPNNEQF
>once|TRBV29-1
SVDSSGNTIY
>.|TRBV9
ASSVRPGSYEQY
>.|TRBV18
ASSPEFTEAF
>.|TRBV4-3
ASSLGGAYGYT
>.|TRBV7-9
ASSSVQANYGYT
>.|TRBV19
ASSIYSGRAGGTQY